The entry that follows covers one T cell receptor (beta chain) sequence. The sample belongs to a study of blood T cell repertoires in COVID-19. CDR1 and CDR2 (germline): ENHRY, SYGVKD. V was pared by 7 bases and J by 7 bases, with 11 bases between. The CDR3 is 13 amino acids. Profiled with immunoSEQ multiplex PCR; TCRdb holds only in-frame clones, not every one. The data contain more than 200,000 clones, more than 65% of them singletons. This sequence joins TRBV10-3 and TRBJ1-6; D might be TRBD1 (6 bases). The material sequenced was peripheral blood. This TCR was recovered from a woman aged 40 to 49 with active or convalescent COVID-19. The CDR3 loop reads CAINTDRNSPLHF. In DNA form, the CDR3 reads TGTGCCATCAATACCGACAGGAATTCACCCCTCCACTTT.